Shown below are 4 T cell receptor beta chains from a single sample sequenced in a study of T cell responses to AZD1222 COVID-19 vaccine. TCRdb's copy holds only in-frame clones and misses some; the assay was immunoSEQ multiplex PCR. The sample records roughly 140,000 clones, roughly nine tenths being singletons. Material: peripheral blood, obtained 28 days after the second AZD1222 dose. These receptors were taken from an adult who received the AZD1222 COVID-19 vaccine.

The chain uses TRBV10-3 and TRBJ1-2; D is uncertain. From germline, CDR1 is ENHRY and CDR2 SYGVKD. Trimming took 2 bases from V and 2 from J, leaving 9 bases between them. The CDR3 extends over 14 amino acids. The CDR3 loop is CAISEHGANYGYTF. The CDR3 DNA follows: TGTGCCATCAGTGAGCACGGTGCGAACTATGGCTACACCTTC.

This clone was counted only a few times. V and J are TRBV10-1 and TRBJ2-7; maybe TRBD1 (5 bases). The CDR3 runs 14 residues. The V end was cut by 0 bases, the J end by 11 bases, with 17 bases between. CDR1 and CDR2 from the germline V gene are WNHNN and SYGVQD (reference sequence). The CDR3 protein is CASSESDTEGEEYF. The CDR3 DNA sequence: TGCGCCAGCAGTGAGTCGGACACAGAAGGGGAAGAGTACTTC.

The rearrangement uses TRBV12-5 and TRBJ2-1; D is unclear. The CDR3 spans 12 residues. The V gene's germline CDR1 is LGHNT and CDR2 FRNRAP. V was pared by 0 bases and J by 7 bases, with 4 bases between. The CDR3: CASGLVQNEQFF. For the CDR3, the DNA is TGTGCTAGTGGTTTGGTACAGAATGAGCAGTTCTTC.

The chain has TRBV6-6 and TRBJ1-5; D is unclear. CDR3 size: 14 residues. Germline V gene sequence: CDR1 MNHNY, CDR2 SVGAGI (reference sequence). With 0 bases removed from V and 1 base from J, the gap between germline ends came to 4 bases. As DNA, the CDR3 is TGTGCCAGCAGTTACTCGAGCAGCAATCAGCCCCAGCATTTT. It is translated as CASSYSSSNQPQHF.